The 18 T cell receptor beta chains listed next were all sequenced from one sample in a study of control samples from healthy donors and cancer patients. Profiling relied on immunoSEQ multiplex PCR, and the TCRdb table lists in-frame clones only, not all of them. Of around 99,000 clones listed, roughly 91% are singletons. Sequenced: blood. These receptors came from a woman aged 50 to 60 in good health.

This chain uses TRBV18 with TRBJ2-1; D possibly corresponds to TRBD1 (5 bases). The CDR3 runs 11 residues. Per the germline V gene, CDR1 is KGHSH and CDR2 is LQKENI. V was clipped by 8 bases and J by 8 bases, with 10 bases between them. The CDR3 loop reads CASAQGDEQFF. CDR3 in DNA: TGTGCCAGCGCCCAGGGCGATGAGCAGTTCTTC.

CDR3 coding DNA: TGTGCCAGCAGCCCCCCAAGGACACAAGGAGGGGAGCTGTTTTTT. Translating gives CASSPPRTQGGELFF. This chain joins TRBV2 and TRBJ2-2, with D tentatively TRBD1 (5 bases). Germline V gives CDR1 SNHLY, CDR2 FYNNEI. The V and J ends lost 6 bases and 8 bases respectively, with 19 bases between them. This CDR3 is 15 amino acids long. The full variable domain, with the rest looked up from reference TRBV2 and TRBJ2-2, is EPEVTQTPSHQVTQMGQEVILRCVPISNHLYFYWYRQILGQKVEFLVSFYNNEISEKSEIFDDQFSVERPDGSNFTLKIRSTKLEDSAMYFCASSPPRTQGGELFFGEGSRLTVL.

This clone was seen more than once but under ten times. The rearrangement joins TRBV7-9 to TRBJ2-2, with unresolved D. CDR1 is SEHNR, CDR2 FQNEAQ, per germline (reference sequence). CDR3 size: 15 residues. V was shortened by 4 bases and J by 3 bases, with 12 bases between the two germline ends. In DNA form, the CDR3 reads TGTGCCAGCAGCTCCCAAAGGTCCTACACCGGGGAGCTGTTTTTT. It translates to CASSSQRSYTGELFF.

V usage is TRBV29-1 and J usage is TRBJ1-2; a weak D match, TRBD1 (5 bases). The V end lost 7 bases, the J end lost 8 bases, and 14 bases lay between the germline ends. Germline lookup yields CDR1 SQVTM and CDR2 ANQGSEA. The CDR3 extends over 11 amino acids. This chain's CDR3 is CSARQIWGYTF. CDR3 nucleotides: TGCAGCGCCCGACAGATATGGGGCTACACCTTC.

The chain links TRBV5-4 to TRBJ2-5; 12 bases are a match to TRBD2. The CDR3 has 16 residues. The germline V gene has CDR1 SGHNT and CDR2 YYREEE (reference sequence). The V and J ends lost 4 bases and 0 bases, in that order; junction bases with no gene match: 4. In nucleotides, the CDR3 is TGTGCCAGCAGCCCAGGACTAGCGGGATACCAAGAGACCCAGTACTTC. This codes for CASSPGLAGYQETQYF.

The CDR3 here is CASSVGRGNTEAFF. CDR3 coding DNA: TGTGCCAGCAGTGTAGGCAGGGGTAACACTGAAGCTTTCTTT. This chain connects TRBV2 to TRBJ1-1, with D possibly matching TRBD1 (6 bases). The CDR3 runs to 14 residues. Deletions cut 4 bases from V and 2 bases from J, with 11 bases between. The V gene's germline CDR1 is SNHLY and CDR2 FYNNEI.

This clone has only one observation. The genes are TRBV7-8 and TRBJ1-1, with D possibly TRBD1 on 5 matching bases. CDR1 and CDR2 from the germline V gene are SGHVS and FQNEAQ. V was shortened by 1 base and J by 6 bases, with 18 bases between the two germline ends. This CDR3 comprises 16 residues. The CDR3 DNA follows: TGTGCCAGCAGCTTAGAATTGGCAGGGCGGAGTGCTGAAGCTTTCTTT. Translation gives CASSLELAGRSAEAFF.

This clone has only a few counts. The V call is TRBV19, the J call TRBJ1-5, with D uncertain. Trimming took 7 bases from V and 6 from J, leaving 22 bases between them. Germline V gene data show CDR1 as LNHDA and CDR2 as SQIVND (reference sequence). The CDR3 spans 16 residues. The CDR3 is CASISSTTVFSQPQHF. CDR3 in DNA: TGTGCCAGTATCTCAAGCACCACAGTTTTCAGTCAGCCCCAGCATTTT.

This clone was seen only a few times. The V gene is TRBV4-3, the J gene TRBJ1-2; D remains unclear. Germline values: CDR1 LGHNA, CDR2 YSLEER. CDR3 length: 13 amino acids. V lost 5 bases and J lost 5, with 12 bases in between. The CDR3 bases are TGCGCCAGCAGCTCCTTCTTATTTTATGGCTACACCTTC. Translation: CASSSFLFYGYTF.

The V call is TRBV21-1, the J call TRBJ2-7; TRBD1 is the table's D call, not checked against the DNA. TRBV21-1 constitutes a pseudogene. This CDR3 has 16 residues. The CDR3 reads CASSKSRDRASYEQYV. In DNA form, the CDR3 reads TGTGCCAGCAGCAAATCCAGGGACAGGGCCTCCTACGAGCAGTACGTC.

The chain combines TRBV6-2 or TRBV6-3 with TRBJ2-1; 8 nucleotides align to TRBD1. This CDR3 spans 12 amino acids. CDR1 and CDR2 (germline): MNHEY, SVGEGT. The trim removed 4 bases at V and 12 bases at J, leaving 5 bases unmatched. The CDR3 coding sequence is TGTGCCAGCAGTTTCGGACAGGGCCCGCAGTTCTTC. Its translation: CASSFGQGPQFF.

This clone appeared a single time. The V gene is TRBV29-1, the J gene TRBJ1-5; D is undetermined. The CDR3 is 15 residues long. Trimming cost V 4 bases and J 4 bases, with 17 bases left between them. Germline CDR1 SQVTM, CDR2 ANQGSEA. The CDR3 DNA follows: TGCAGCGTTGTTTCCTCCGACGGAAAGAATCAGCCCCAGCATTTT. This codes for CSVVSSDGKNQPQHF.

This sequence joins TRBV7-2 and TRBJ1-4, with 7 bases lining up with TRBD1. V shed 5 bases, J shed 7 bases, and the junction held 13 bases outside the gene matches. Germline loops: CDR1 SGHTA, CDR2 FQGNSA. This CDR3 is 16 amino acids long. The CDR3 nucleotides read TGTGCCAGCAGCCCTCAAGGGACAGCAAAACCTGAAAAACTGTTTTTT. As protein: CASSPQGTAKPEKLFF.

The V gene is TRBV7-6, the J gene TRBJ1-6; D remains ambiguous. The CDR3 length is 13 residues. Germline CDR1 SGHVS, CDR2 FNYEAQ. Trimming stripped 5 bases from V and 7 bases from J, with 9 bases between. The CDR3 reads CASSPSTNSPLHF. The CDR3 bases are TGTGCCAGCAGCCCCAGCACCAATTCACCCCTCCACTTT.

The chain joins TRBV27 to TRBJ2-2; 8 positions agree with TRBD2. The J segment lost 1 base and the V segment lost 3 bases, leaving 13 bases of the junction unmatched. The CDR3 sequence is 19 residues long. Germline CDR1 is MNHEY and CDR2 is SMNVEV (reference sequence). The DNA for the CDR3 is TGTGCCAGCAGTTTCCGAGAAATACTAGCGGACGTGAACACCGGGGAGCTGTTTTTT. Translation gives CASSFREILADVNTGELFF.

The rearrangement uses TRBV7-3 and TRBJ2-5; 12 positions agree with TRBD2. Germline assignment: CDR1 SGHTA and CDR2 FQGTGA. This CDR3 comprises 16 residues. V was pared by 2 bases and J by 5 bases, with 6 bases of the junction left unmatched. This CDR3 is CASSLLAGGVKETQYF. In DNA form, the CDR3 reads TGTGCCAGCAGCTTACTAGCGGGAGGGGTAAAGGAGACCCAGTACTTC.

The chain employs TRBV3-1 (or the pseudogene TRBV3-2) and TRBJ2-5; 16 nucleotides agree with TRBD2. This CDR3 has 15 amino acids. The germline CDR1 and CDR2 sequences are LGHDT and YNNKEL (reference sequence). Trimming removed 10 bases from V and 10 bases from J; junction bases left unmatched: 12. The CDR3 nucleotides are TGTGCCACCCCCCCCTGGGGACTAGCGGGAGGGGTCCAGTACTTC. Amino acid sequence: CATPPWGLAGGVQYF.

The CDR3 sequence is CASSVDSGSSYNEQFF. The CDR3 nucleotides read TGTGCCAGCAGCGTAGATTCGGGGAGCTCCTACAATGAGCAGTTCTTC. The J gene is TRBJ2-1, the V gene TRBV9; D might be TRBD2 (5 bases). The germline gives CDR1 SGDLS, CDR2 YYNGEE. V lost 0 bases and J 0 bases, leaving 10 bases between the germline ends. The length of the CDR3 is 16 residues.